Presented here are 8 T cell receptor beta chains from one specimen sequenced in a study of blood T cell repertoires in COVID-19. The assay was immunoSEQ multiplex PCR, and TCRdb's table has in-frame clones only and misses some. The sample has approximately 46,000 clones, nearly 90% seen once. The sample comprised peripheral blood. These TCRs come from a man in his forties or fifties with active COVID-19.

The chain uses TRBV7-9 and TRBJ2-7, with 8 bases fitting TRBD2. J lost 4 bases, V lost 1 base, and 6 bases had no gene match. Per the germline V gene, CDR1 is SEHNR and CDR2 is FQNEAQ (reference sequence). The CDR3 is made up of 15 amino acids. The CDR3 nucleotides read TGTGCCAGCAGCTTAGGTCTAGCGGGCCTTTACGAGCAGTACTTC. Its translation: CASSLGLAGLYEQYF.

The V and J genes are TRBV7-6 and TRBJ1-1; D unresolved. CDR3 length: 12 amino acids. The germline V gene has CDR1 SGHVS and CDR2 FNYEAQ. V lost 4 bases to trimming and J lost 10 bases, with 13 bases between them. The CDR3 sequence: CASSSYWSGAFF. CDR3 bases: TGTGCCAGCAGCTCATACTGGTCGGGAGCTTTCTTT.

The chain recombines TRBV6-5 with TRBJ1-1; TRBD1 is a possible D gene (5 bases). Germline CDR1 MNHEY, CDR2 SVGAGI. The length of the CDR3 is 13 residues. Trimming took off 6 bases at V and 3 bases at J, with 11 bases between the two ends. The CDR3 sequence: CASRGGAYTEAFF. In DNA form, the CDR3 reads TGTGCCAGCAGGGGGGGAGCGTACACTGAAGCTTTCTTT.

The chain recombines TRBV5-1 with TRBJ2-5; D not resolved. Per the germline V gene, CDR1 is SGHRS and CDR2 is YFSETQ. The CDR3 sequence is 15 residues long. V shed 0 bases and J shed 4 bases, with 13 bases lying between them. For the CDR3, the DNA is TGCGCCAGCAGCTTGGGAGGTAGCTGGTCAGAGACCCAGTACTTC. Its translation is CASSLGGSWSETQYF.

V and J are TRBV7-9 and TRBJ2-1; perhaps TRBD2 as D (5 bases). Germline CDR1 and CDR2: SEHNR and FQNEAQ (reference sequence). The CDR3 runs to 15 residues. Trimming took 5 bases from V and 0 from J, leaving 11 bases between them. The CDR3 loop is CASSVGMNSYNEQFF. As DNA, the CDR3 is TGTGCCAGCAGCGTCGGGATGAACTCCTACAATGAGCAGTTCTTC.

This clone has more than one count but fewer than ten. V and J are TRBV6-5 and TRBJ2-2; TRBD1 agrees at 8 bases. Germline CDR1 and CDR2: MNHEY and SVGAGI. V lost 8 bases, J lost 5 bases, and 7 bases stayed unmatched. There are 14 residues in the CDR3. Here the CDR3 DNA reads TGTGCCAGCCGAGGACAGGGATGGACCGGGGAGCTGTTTTTT. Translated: CASRGQGWTGELFF.

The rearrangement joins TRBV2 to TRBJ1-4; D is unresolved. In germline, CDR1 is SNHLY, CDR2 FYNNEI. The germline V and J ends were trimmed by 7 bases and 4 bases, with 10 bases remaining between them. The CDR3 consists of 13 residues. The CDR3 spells CASNSYVNEKLFF. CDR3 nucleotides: TGTGCCAGCAACAGTTACGTTAATGAAAAACTGTTTTTT. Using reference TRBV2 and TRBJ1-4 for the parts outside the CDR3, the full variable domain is EPEVTQTPSHQVTQMGQEVILRCVPISNHLYFYWYRQILGQKVEFLVSFYNNEISEKSEIFDDQFSVERPDGSNFTLKIRSTKLEDSAMYFCASNSYVNEKLFFGSGTQLSVL.

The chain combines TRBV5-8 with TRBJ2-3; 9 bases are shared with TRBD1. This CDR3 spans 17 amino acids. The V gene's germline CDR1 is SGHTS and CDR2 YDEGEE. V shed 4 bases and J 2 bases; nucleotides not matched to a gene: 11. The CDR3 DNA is TGTGCCAGCAGCACTGGGGACAGGGCAGTTTCCACAGATACGCAGTATTTT. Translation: CASSTGDRAVSTDTQYF.